This TCR beta chain was sequenced during a study of vaccination effects on CD4 cells after COVID-19. Expansion with viral peptide pools was applied to antigen-specific CD4+ T cells by the ViraFEST assay prior to sequencing. Investigators separated out CD4+ T cells once approximately 11 days of culture had passed. The participants, recipients of two vaccine doses, got either BNT162b2 or mRNA-1273. In the vaccine recipients, nucleocapsid antibodies were negative and there was no prior SARS-CoV-2 infection. The repertoire was sequenced with immunoSEQ multiplex PCR; TCRdb's copy has only in-frame clones and lacks some. The table includes 80,000 to 95,000 clones, roughly 73% detected once. Comment on this clone: Its matching antigen is unknown.

This clonotype originated in a human donor who received a COVID-19 vaccine. The specimen was CD4+ T cells from PBMCs cultured with HCoV-OC43 spike peptides, collected after COVID-19 vaccination. The sample's subset: HCoV-OC43 spike overlapping peptide pool stimulation.

DNA for the CDR3: TGCGCCAGCAGCTTGCTTCAGGGACAGGGCGATGGCTACACCTTC. The encoded protein is CASSLLQGQGDGYTF. The chain employs TRBV5-1 and TRBJ1-2, with TRBD1 matching over 9 bases. The CDR3 spans 15 residues. After removal of 1 base from V and 6 bases from J, the junction contained 7 bases not matched to a gene. Germline V lookup: CDR1 SGHRS, CDR2 YFSETQ.